This is a list of T cell receptor beta chains from one sample in a study of identical twins. In TCRdb, the 5' RACE reads were re-called with MiXCR into one record per CDR3 protein. In the table there are a few hundred thousand distinct CDR3 sequences, approximately 10% of which are singletons. Material for sequencing was naive T cells sorted from blood. The receptors derive from a woman between 45 and 60 years old in good health. Both conserved end residues are part of each CDR3. Fields, in order: V gene, J gene, clone size, D gene, CDR3 DNA, CDR3 protein. D genes are given only for firm matches. Some rows mark clone size as missing; the rest say once, few, many or name a class of expanded clone.

V: TRBV29-1
J: TRBJ1-1
size: few
D: -
DNA: TGCAGCGTTGGCGGGACCGAGGGGAACACTGAAGCTTTCTTT
CDR3: CSVGGTEGNTEAFF

V: TRBV4-1
J: TRBJ2-1
size: many
D: -
DNA: TGCGCCAGCAGCCAGAACCGGGACCGCAATGAGCAGTTCTTC
CDR3: CASSQNRDRNEQFF

V: TRBV5-1
J: TRBJ2-1
size: many
D: -
DNA: TGCGCCAGCAGCTGGTTGAAGGGGTGGGATAGTGAGCAGTTCTTC
CDR3: CASSWLKGWDSEQFF

V: TRBV12-3/TRBV12-4
J: TRBJ1-6
size: many
D: -
DNA: TGTGCCAGCAGTTTAGCAGGGTTCGGGTCACCCCTCCACTTT
CDR3: CASSLAGFGSPLHF

V: TRBV29-1
J: TRBJ1-1
size: -
D: -
DNA: TGCAGCGCACAGAATATGATGAACACTGAAGCTTTCTTT
CDR3: CSAQNMMNTEAFF

V: TRBV3-1
J: TRBJ1-6
size: few
D: TRBD1
DNA: TGTGCCAGCAGCCAAGGGGTGGGGACAGTTAATTCACCCCTCCACTTT
CDR3: CASSQGVGTVNSPLHF

V: TRBV5-1
J: TRBJ2-1
size: many
D: -
DNA: TGCGCCAGCAGAATTGACAATGAGCAGTTCTTC
CDR3: CASRIDNEQFF

V: TRBV6-1
J: TRBJ2-1
size: many
D: -
DNA: TGTGCCAGCAGTGCCTTGATAGCGGAGTACAATGAGCAGTTCTTC
CDR3: CASSALIAEYNEQFF

V: TRBV12-3/TRBV12-4
J: TRBJ2-2
size: -
D: -
DNA: TGTGCCAGCATTCACCTGACGGGGAGGACGAACACCGGGGAGCTGTTTTTT
CDR3: CASIHLTGRTNTGELFF

V: TRBV27
J: TRBJ1-5
size: -
D: -
DNA: TGTGCCAGCAGTCCAGGGTTTGTGGATCAGCCCCAGCATTTT
CDR3: CASSPGFVDQPQHF

V: TRBV10-1
J: TRBJ2-5
size: -
D: TRBD2
DNA: TGCGCCAGCAGTGAGTCCGTTAGCGGGAGAGAGACCCAGTACTTC
CDR3: CASSESVSGRETQYF

V: TRBV20-1
J: TRBJ2-1
size: -
D: TRBD2
DNA: TGCAGTGCCAGAGGGCCCCAGGGACTAGCCTCCAACAATGAGCAGTTCTTC
CDR3: CSARGPQGLASNNEQFF

V: TRBV24-1
J: TRBJ2-6
size: -
D: TRBD2
DNA: TGTGCCACCAGTGACGCTTCGCGGGGGACTGGGGCCAACGTCCTGACTTTC
CDR3: CATSDASRGTGANVLTF

V: TRBV20-1
J: TRBJ1-2
size: -
D: -
DNA: TGCAGTGCTAGAGACTTTAGGGGAAGCTATGGCTACACCTTC
CDR3: CSARDFRGSYGYTF

V: TRBV6-5
J: TRBJ1-5
size: -
D: -
DNA: TGTGCCAGCAGTTTATCCAGATTTAATCAGCCCCAGCATTTT
CDR3: CASSLSRFNQPQHF

V: TRBV19
J: TRBJ1-4
size: -
D: -
DNA: TGTGCCAGTAGTATTCCGACCGGCGGAAAACTGTTTTTT
CDR3: CASSIPTGGKLFF

V: TRBV5-4
J: TRBJ1-2
size: -
D: -
DNA: TGTGCCAGCAGCTTGGTGGGGCCGGAGGGCTACACCTTC
CDR3: CASSLVGPEGYTF

V: TRBV5-1
J: TRBJ2-1
size: few
D: TRBD2
DNA: TGCGCCAGCAGCTTGGCCTGGCGGGAGGGCGGGGAGCAGTTCTTC
CDR3: CASSLAWREGGEQFF

V: TRBV12-3/TRBV12-4
J: TRBJ2-6
size: few
D: TRBD1
DNA: TGTGCCAGCAGTTTTCGGACAGGTTGGGGCCTCTCTGGGGCCAACGTCCTGACTTTC
CDR3: CASSFRTGWGLSGANVLTF

V: TRBV11-2
J: TRBJ2-5
size: few
D: -
DNA: TGTGCCAGCAGCTTAGATCGTTTGAGGAGGGGGGTTCAAGAGACCCAGTACTTC
CDR3: CASSLDRLRRGVQETQYF

V: TRBV5-1
J: TRBJ1-2
size: few
D: -
DNA: TGCGCCAGCAGCTTGGGAGGGAATGGGGGCTACACCTTC
CDR3: CASSLGGNGGYTF

V: TRBV30
J: TRBJ2-1
size: -
D: -
DNA: TGTGCCGTGGCTAGCGATTACAATGAGCAGTTCTTC
CDR3: CAVASDYNEQFF

V: TRBV20-1
J: TRBJ1-1
size: many
D: -
DNA: TGCAGTGCCAGAGACGGGAACACTGAAGCTTTCTTT
CDR3: CSARDGNTEAFF

V: TRBV24-1
J: TRBJ2-7
size: few
D: TRBD1
DNA: TGTGCCACCAGTGATTTTTGGAGTCCGGGACAGTGGGAGCAGTACTTC
CDR3: CATSDFWSPGQWEQYF

V: TRBV9
J: TRBJ2-6
size: few
D: -
DNA: TGTGCCAGCAGCGTACGGTGGGGGGCCAACGTCCTGACTTTC
CDR3: CASSVRWGANVLTF

V: TRBV6-1
J: TRBJ1-2
size: few
D: -
DNA: TGTGCCAGCAGTGAAGGGTCAGGGGCCTTCTATGGCTACACCTTC
CDR3: CASSEGSGAFYGYTF

V: TRBV5-1
J: TRBJ2-1
size: -
D: TRBD2
DNA: TGCGCCAGCAGCTTTGGACTAGCGGGAGTGTTTGAGCAGTTCTTC
CDR3: CASSFGLAGVFEQFF